The clone carrying this T cell receptor (beta chain) was detected only a few times. Its antigen is currently unknown. TCRdb re-called the 5' RACE reads through MiXCR, storing one row per CDR3 protein. The repertoire holds around 390,000 distinct CDR3 sequences, with around 24% as singletons. The data stem from a study of CD8 T cells in ankylosing spondylitis. The study, taken as a whole, reports: Clones linked to the disease showed a CD8+ phenotype. They occurred at relatively low frequencies in peripheral blood. What seemed typical of ankylosing spondylitis blood was a TCR beta motif built from roughly eight highly homologous variants.

V was shortened by 3 bases and J by 3 bases, with 7 bases between the two germline ends. The CDR3 is 13 residues long. This TCR came from a male donor with ankylosing spondylitis. Sequenced: blood, either unsorted or a sorted T cell fraction (not recorded which). This sequence joins TRBV12-3 or TRBV12-4 and TRBJ2-3, with D tentatively TRBD2 (6 bases). CDR3 bases: TGTGCCAGCAGTTTGCGGGAAACAGATACGCAGTATTTT. It codes for CASSLRETDTQYF.